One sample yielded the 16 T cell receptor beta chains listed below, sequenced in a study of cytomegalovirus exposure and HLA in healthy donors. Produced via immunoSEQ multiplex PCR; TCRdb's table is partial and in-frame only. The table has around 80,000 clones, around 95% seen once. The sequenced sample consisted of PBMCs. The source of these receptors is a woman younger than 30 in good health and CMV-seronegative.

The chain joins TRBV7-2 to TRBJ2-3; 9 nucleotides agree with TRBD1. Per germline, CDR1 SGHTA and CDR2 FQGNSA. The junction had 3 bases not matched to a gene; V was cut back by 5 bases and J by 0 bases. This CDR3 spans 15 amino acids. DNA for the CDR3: TGTGCCAGCAGCCGGGGACAGGGTAGCACAGATACGCAGTATTTT. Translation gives CASSRGQGSTDTQYF.

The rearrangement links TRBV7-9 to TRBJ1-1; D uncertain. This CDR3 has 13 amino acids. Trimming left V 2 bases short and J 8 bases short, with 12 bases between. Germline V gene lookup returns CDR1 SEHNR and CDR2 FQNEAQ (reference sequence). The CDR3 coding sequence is TGTGCCAGCAGCTTATCGCGAGGTAGAGAAGCTTTCTTT. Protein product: CASSLSRGREAFF.

CDR3 loop: CASSPRQGINSPLHF. The CDR3 region has the DNA TGTGCCAGCAGTCCTCGACAGGGAATAAATTCACCCCTCCACTTT. The chain links TRBV7-9 to TRBJ1-6; 7 bases agree with TRBD1. J gave up 7 bases and V 6 bases, and 9 bases lay outside the gene matches. Per the germline V gene, CDR1 is SEHNR and CDR2 is FQNEAQ (reference sequence). CDR3 size: 15 residues.

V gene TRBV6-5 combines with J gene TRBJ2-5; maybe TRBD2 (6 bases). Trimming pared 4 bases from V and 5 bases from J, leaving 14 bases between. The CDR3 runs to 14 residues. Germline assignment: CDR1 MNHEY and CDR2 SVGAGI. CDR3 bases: TGTGCCAGCAGTTCAAGGGTCCGGGGGGAGACCCAGTACTTC. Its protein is CASSSRVRGETQYF.

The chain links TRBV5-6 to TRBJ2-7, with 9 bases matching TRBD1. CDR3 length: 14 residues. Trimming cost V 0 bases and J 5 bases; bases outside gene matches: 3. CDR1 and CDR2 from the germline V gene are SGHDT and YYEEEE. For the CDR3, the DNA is TGTGCCAGCAGCTTGGGGGGACAGGGAAACGAGCAGTACTTC. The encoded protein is CASSLGGQGNEQYF.

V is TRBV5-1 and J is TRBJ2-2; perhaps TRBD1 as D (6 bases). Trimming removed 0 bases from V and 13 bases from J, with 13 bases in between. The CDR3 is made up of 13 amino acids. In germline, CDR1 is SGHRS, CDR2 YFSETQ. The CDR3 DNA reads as TGCGCCAGCAGCTTGGACAGGGAATTGGGGCTGTTTTTT. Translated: CASSLDRELGLFF.

CDR3: CASSPRQATEAFF. As DNA, the CDR3 is TGTGCCAGTAGTCCCCGGCAGGCCACTGAAGCTTTCTTT. The V gene is TRBV19, the J gene TRBJ1-1, with D uncertain. CDR3 length: 13 residues. Germline loops: CDR1 LNHDA, CDR2 SQIVND (reference sequence). V shed 5 bases and J shed 4 bases, with 11 bases lying between them.

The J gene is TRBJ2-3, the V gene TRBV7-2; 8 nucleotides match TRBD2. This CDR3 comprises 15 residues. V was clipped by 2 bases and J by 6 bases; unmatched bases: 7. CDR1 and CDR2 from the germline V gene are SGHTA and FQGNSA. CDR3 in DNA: TGTGCCAGCAGCTTACGGGGGGGGCTGGGGGATACGCAGTATTTT. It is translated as CASSLRGGLGDTQYF.

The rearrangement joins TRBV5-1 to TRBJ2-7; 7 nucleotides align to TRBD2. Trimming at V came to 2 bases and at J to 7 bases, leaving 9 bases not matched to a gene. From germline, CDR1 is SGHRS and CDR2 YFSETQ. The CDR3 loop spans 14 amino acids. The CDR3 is CASSLQYREAEQYF. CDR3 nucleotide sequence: TGCGCCAGCAGCTTACAATACCGGGAGGCGGAGCAGTACTTC.

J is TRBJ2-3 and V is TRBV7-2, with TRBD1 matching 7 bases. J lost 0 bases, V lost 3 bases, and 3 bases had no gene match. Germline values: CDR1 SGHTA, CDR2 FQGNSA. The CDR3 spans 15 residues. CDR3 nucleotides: TGTGCCAGCAGCTTGCAGGGGGTCAGCACAGATACGCAGTATTTT. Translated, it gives CASSLQGVSTDTQYF.

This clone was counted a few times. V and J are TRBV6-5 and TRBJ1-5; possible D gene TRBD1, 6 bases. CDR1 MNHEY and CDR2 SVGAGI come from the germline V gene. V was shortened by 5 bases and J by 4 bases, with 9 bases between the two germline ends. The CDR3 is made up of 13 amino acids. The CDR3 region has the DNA TGTGCCAGCAGTGGACAGCAGAATCAGCCCCAGCATTTT. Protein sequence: CASSGQQNQPQHF.

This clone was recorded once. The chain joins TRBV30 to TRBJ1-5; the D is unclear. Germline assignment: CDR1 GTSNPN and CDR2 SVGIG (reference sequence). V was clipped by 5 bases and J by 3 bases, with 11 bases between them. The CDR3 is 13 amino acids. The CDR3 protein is CAWQPQFNQPQHF. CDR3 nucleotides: TGTGCCTGGCAACCGCAGTTCAATCAGCCCCAGCATTTT. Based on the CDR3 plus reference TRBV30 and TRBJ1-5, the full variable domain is SQTIHQWPATLVQPVGSPLSLECTVEGTSNPNLYWYRQAAGRGLQLLFYSVGIGQISSEVPQNLSASRPQDRQFILSSKKLLLSDSGFYLCAWQPQFNQPQHFGDGTRLSIL.

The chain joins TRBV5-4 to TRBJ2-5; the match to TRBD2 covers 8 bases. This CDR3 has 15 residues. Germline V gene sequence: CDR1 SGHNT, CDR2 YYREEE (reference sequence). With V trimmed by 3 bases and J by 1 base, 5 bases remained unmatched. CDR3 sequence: CASSSERGFQETQYF. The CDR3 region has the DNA TGTGCCAGCAGCTCTGAGCGGGGGTTCCAAGAGACCCAGTACTTC. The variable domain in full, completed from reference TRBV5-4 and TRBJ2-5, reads ETGVTQSPTHLIKTRGQQVTLRCSSQSGHNTVSWYQQALGQGPQFIFQYYREEENGRGNFPPRFSGLQFPNYSSELNVNALELDDSALYLCASSSERGFQETQYFGPGTRLLVL.

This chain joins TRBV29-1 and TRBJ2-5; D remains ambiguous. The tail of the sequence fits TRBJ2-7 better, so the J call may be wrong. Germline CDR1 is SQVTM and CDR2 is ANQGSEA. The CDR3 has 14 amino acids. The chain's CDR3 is CSVGSLTISYEQYF. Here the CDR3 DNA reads TGCAGCGTTGGTTCACTGACAATTTCCTACGAGCAGTACTTC.

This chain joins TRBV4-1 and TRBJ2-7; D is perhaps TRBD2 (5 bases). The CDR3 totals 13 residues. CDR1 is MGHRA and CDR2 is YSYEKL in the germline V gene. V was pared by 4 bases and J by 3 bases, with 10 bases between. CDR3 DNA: TGCGCCAGCAGCCCCGACGGGGTCTACGAGCAGTACTTC. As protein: CASSPDGVYEQYF.

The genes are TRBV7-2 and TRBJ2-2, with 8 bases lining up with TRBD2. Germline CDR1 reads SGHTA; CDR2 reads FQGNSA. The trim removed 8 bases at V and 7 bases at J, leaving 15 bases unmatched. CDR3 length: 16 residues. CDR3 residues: CASQRGGTRRVGELFF. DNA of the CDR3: TGTGCCAGCCAGAGAGGGGGGACTAGGCGCGTCGGGGAGCTGTTTTTT.